This T cell receptor beta chain was recorded in a study of glioma-infiltrating T cells after dendritic cell vaccination. Looking at the study overall: Dendritic cell vaccination trial patients had either newly diagnosed or recurrent glioblastoma.

Input was 1.5 to 2.5 ug genomic DNA, or all available if less. TCRdb keeps only in-frame clones here, not all; method: immunoSEQ multiplex PCR. The data contain approximately 110,000 clones, 90% of them seen just once; the ten biggest clones take up over 2.5%. Germline V gene sequence: CDR1 PRHDT, CDR2 FYEKMQ (reference sequence). The CDR3 contains 15 residues. V dropped 6 bases and J dropped 0; count of bases not matched to a gene: 5. Indicated time point: after dendritic cell vaccination, including at tumor progression/relapse. Sequencing was performed on blood, taken after dendritic cell vaccination. The receptor was derived from a human donor with glioblastoma. The chain recombines TRBV13 with TRBJ2-7; 10 bases fit TRBD2. The CDR3: CASSSGLASSYEQYF. CDR3 DNA: TGTGCCAGCAGTTCGGGACTAGCGTCCTCCTACGAGCAGTACTTC.